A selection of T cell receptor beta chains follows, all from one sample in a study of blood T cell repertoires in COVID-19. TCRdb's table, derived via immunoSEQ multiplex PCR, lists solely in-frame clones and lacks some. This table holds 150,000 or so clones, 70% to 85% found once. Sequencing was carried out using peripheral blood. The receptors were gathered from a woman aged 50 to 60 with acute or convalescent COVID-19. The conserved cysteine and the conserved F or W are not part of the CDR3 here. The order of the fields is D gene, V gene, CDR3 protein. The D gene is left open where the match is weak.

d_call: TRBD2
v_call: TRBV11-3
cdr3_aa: ASSSLAGGSPF

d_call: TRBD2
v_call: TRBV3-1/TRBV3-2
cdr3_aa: ASSSGGREQY

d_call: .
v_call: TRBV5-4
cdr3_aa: ASSTSTATNTEAF

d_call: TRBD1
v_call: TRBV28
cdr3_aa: ASSSRPGQGGNNEQF

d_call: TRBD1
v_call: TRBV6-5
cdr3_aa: ASSYRERTGTYGYT

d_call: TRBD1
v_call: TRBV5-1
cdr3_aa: ASSWSGTGSDEQY

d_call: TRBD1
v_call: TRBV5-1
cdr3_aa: ASSWGQGRGYT

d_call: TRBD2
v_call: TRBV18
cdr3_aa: ASSPLSGRNNEQF

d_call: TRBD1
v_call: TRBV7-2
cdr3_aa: ASSPYGTGGGQPQH

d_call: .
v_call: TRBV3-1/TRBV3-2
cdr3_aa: ASSQVPGARGAF

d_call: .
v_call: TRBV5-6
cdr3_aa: ASSQTVYETQY

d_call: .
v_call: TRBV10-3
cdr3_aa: AISQGRGDMDNQPQH

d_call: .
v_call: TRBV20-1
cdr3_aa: SANQGDTQY

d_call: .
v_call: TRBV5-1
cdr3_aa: ASSLGLDGETQY

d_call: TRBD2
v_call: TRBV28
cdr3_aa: ASSPETSSQETQY

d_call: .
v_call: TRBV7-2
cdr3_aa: ASSLVGRETDTQY

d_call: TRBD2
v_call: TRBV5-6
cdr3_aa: ASSSLAGTYNEQF

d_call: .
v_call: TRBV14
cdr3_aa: ASSQGGATNEKLF

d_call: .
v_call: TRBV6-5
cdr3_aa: ASSYDRNAGELF

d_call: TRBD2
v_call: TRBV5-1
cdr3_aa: ASSLPSGPYNEQF

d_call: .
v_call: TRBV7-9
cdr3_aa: ASSFTQSGELF

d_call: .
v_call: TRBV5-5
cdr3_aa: ASSLAQTHEQY

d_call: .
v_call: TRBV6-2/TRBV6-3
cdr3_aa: ASSQGSGNYGYT

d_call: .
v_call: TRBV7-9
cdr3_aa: ASSYTSSIYEQF

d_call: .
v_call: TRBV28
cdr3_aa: ASIWGGASGGYT

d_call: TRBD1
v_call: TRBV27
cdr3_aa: ASNTRGTPARET

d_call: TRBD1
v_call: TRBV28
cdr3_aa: ASIRQGAYNEQF

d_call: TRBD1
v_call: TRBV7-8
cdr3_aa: ASSHRTGRSTDTQY

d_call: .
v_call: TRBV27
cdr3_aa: ASSYQGSQETQY

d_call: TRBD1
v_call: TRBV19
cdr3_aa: ASGEAGTEKVYGYT

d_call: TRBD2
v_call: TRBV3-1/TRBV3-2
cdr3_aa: ASSPRSGGSISPKNIQY

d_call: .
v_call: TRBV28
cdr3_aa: ASSAPRGVGEAF

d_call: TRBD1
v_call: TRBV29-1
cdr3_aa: SGKTGGNEKLF

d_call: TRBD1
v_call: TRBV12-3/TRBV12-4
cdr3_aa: ASSSDRVTEAF

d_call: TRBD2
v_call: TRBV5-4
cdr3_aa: ASSLGGLASYEQY

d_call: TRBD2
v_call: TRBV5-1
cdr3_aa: ASSPGNSGIYEQY

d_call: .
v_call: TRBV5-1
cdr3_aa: ASSLASGRGLRKTQY

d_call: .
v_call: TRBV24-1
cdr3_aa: ATSVRAGVDNEQF

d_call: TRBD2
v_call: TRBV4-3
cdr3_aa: ASSQGASGGQETQY

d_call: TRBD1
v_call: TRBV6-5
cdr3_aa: ASSLNPGQGIGYT

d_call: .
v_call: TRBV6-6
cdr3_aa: ASSYGGPVWTEAF

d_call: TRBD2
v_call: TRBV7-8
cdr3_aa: ASSLRPGLAGVRARETQY

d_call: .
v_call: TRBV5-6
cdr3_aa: ASNFLEAETQY

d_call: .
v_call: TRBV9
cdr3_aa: ASSVVGGRETQY